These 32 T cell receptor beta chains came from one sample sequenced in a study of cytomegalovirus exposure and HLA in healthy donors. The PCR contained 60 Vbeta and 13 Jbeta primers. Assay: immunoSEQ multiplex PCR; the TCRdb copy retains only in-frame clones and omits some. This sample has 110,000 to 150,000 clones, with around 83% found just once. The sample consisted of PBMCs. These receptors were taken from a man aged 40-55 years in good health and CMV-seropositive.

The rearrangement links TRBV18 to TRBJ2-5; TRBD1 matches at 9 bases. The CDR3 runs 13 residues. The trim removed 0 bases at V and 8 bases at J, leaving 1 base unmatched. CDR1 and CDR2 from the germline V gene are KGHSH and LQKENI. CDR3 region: CASSPPGQGTQYF. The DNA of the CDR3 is TGTGCCAGCTCACCACCGGGACAGGGAACCCAGTACTTC.

The DNA for the CDR3 is TGTGCTAGTGGTTTGGTTTTGGGACAGGGGCCCGAAAAACTGTTTTTT. Its protein is CASGLVLGQGPEKLFF. The chain recombines TRBV12-5 with TRBJ1-4; 10 nucleotides line up with TRBD1. Looked up from germline, CDR1 is LGHNT and CDR2 is FRNRAP. Trimming took 0 bases from V and 8 from J; bases not matched to a gene: 6. CDR3 length: 16 amino acids.

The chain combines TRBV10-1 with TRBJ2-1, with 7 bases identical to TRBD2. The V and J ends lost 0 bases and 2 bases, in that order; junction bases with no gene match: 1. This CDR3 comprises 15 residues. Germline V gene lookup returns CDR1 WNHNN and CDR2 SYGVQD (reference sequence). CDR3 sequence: CASSESGGAYNEQFF. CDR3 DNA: TGCGCCAGCAGTGAGTCTGGGGGGGCCTACAATGAGCAGTTCTTC.

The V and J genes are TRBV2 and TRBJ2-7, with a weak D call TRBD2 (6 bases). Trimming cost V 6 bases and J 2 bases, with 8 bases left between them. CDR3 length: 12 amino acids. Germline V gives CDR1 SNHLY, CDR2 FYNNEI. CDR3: CASRRTTYEQYF. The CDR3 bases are TGTGCCAGCAGGAGGACTACCTACGAGCAGTACTTC.

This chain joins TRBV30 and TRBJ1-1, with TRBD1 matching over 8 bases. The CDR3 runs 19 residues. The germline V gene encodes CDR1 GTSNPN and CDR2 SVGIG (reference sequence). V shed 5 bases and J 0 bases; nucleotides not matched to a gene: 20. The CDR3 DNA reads TGTGCCTGGGGAGGAGGCTCTAATGAGGCAGGGGGCCTGAACACTGAAGCTTTCTTT. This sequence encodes CAWGGGSNEAGGLNTEAFF.

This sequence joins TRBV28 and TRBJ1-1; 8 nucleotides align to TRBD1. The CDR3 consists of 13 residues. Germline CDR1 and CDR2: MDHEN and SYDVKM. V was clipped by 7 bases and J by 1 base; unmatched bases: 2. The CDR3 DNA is TGTGCCAGCAACACAGGGGGGAACACTGAAGCTTTCTTT. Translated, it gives CASNTGGNTEAFF.

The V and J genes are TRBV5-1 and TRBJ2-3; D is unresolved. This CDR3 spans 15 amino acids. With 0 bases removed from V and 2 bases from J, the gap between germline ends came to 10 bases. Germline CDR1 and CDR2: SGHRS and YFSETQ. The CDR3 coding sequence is TGCGCCAGCAGCTTGGGACTCCTTACCACAGATACGCAGTATTTT. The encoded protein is CASSLGLLTTDTQYF.

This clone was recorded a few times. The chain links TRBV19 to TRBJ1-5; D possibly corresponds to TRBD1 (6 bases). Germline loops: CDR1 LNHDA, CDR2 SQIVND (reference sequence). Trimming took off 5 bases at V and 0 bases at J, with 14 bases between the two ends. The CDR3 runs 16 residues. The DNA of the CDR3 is TGTGCCAGTAGTTGGGGGGGGCAGGGTAGCAATCAGCCCCAGCATTTT. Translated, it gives CASSWGGQGSNQPQHF.

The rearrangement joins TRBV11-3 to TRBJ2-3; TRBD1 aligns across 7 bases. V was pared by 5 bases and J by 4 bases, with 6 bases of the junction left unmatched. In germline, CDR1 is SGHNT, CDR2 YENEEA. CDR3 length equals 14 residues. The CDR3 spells CASSPNRGADTQYF. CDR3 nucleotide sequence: TGTGCCAGCAGCCCCAACAGGGGCGCAGATACGCAGTATTTT. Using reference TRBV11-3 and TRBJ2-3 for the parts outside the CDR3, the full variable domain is EAGVVQSPRYKIIEKKQPVAFWCNPISGHNTLYWYLQNLGQGPELLIRYENEEAVDDSQLPKDRFSAERLKGVDSTLKIQPAELGDSAVYLCASSPNRGADTQYFGPGTRLTVL.

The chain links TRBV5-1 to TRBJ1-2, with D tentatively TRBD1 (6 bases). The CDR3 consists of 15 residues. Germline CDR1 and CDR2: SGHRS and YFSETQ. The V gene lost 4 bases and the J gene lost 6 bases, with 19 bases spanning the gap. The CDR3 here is CASSLDRNARDGYTF. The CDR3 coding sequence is TGCGCCAGCAGCCTCGACAGGAACGCAAGGGATGGCTACACCTTC.

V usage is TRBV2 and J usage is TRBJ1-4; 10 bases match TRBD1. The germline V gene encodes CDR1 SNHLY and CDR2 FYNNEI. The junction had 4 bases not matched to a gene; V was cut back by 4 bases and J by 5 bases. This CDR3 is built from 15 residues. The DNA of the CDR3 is TGTGCCAGCAGTGTACGGGACAGGGGAAATGAAAAACTGTTTTTT. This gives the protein CASSVRDRGNEKLFF.

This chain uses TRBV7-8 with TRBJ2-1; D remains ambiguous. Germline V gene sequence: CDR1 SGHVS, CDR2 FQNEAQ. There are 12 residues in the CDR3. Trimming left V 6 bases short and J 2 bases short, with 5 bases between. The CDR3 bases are TGTGCCAGCAGGACAACCTACAATGAGCAGTTCTTC. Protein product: CASRTTYNEQFF.

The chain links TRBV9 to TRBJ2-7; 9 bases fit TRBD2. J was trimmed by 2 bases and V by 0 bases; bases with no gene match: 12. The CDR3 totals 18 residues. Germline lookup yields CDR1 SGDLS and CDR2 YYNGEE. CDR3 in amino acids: CASSVGSSASGTPYEQYF. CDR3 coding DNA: TGTGCCAGCAGCGTAGGTTCATCCGCTAGCGGGACCCCCTACGAGCAGTACTTC.

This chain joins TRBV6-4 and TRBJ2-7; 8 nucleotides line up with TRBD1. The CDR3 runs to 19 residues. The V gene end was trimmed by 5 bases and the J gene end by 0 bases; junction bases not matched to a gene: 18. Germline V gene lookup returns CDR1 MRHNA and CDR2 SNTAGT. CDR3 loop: CASSSLDRVDPHSSYEQYF. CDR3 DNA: TGTGCCAGCAGTTCGTTGGACAGGGTAGATCCTCATAGCTCCTACGAGCAGTACTTC.

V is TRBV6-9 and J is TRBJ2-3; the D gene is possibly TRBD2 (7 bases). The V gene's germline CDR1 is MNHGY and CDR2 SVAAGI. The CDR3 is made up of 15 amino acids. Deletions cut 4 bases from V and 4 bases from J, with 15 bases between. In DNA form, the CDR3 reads TGTGCCAGCAGTTTTCGGGGGGCGCGGGCAGATACGCAGTATTTT. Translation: CASSFRGARADTQYF.

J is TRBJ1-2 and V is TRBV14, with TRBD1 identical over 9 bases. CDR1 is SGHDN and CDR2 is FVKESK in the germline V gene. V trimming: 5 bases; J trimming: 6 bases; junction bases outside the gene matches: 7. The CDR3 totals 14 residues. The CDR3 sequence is CASSFATGGNGYTF. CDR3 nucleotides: TGTGCCAGCAGCTTCGCTACAGGGGGCAATGGCTACACCTTC. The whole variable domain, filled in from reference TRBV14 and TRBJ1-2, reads EAGVTQFPSHSVIEKGQTVTLRCDPISGHDNLYWYRRVMGKEIKFLLHFVKESKQDESGMPNNRFLAERTGGTYSTLKVQPAELEDSGVYFCASSFATGGNGYTFGSGTRLTVV.

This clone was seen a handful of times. The CDR3 reads CASSPIQGAGYTF. The CDR3 DNA is TGTGCCAGCAGTCCCATCCAGGGGGCTGGCTACACCTTC. V gene TRBV27 combines with J gene TRBJ1-2; 8 bases agree with TRBD1. The V gene's germline CDR1 is MNHEY and CDR2 SMNVEV (reference sequence). CDR3 length equals 13 residues. The V gene end was trimmed by 5 bases and the J gene end by 7 bases; junction bases not matched to a gene: 6.

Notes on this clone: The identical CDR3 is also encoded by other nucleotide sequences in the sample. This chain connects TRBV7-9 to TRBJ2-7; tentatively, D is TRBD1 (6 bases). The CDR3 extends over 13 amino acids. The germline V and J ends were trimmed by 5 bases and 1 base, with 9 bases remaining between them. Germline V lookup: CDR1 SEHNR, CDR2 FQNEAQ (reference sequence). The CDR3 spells CASSVGQSYEQYF. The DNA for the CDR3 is TGTGCCAGCAGCGTTGGACAGTCCTACGAGCAGTACTTC.

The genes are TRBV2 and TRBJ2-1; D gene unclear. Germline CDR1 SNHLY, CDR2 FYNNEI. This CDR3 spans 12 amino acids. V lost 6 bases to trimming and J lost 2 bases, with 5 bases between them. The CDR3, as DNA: TGTGCCAGCAGAGAGCCCTACAATGAGCAGTTCTTC. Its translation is CASREPYNEQFF.

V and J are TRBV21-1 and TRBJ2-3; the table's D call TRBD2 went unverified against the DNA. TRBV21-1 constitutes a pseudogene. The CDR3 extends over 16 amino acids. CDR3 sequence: CASSKGTSGTTDTQYF. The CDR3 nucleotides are TGTGCCAGCAGCAAAGGGACTAGCGGGACCACAGATACGCAGTATTTT.

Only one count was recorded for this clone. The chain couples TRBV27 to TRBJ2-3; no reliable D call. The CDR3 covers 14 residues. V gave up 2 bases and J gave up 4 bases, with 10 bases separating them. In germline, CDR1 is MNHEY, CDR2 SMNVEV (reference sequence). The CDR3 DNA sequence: TGTGCCAGCAGTTTACTTCCCCCCTCAGATACGCAGTATTTT. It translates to CASSLLPPSDTQYF.

This chain's CDR3 is CASSPRRARSTDTQYF. CDR3 nucleotides: TGTGCCAGCAGCCCCCGGAGGGCGCGAAGCACAGATACGCAGTATTTT. V is TRBV11-1 and J is TRBJ2-3; tentative D call: TRBD2 (6 bases). The length of the CDR3 is 16 residues. Trimming cost V 5 bases and J 0 bases, with 15 bases left between them. Germline V gives CDR1 SGHAT, CDR2 FQDESV (reference sequence).

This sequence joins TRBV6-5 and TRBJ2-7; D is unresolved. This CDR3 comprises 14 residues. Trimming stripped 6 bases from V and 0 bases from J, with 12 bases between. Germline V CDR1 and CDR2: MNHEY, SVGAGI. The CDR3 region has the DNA TGTGCCAGCAGGGTGGGCATGGGCTCCTACGAGCAGTACTTC. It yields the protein CASRVGMGSYEQYF.

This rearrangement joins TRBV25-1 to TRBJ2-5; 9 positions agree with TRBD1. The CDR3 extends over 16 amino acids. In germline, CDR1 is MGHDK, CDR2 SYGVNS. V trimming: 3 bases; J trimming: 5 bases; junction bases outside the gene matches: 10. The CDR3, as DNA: TGTGCCAGCAGTGATCCCGGGACAGGGAATTTTGAGACCCAGTACTTC. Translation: CASSDPGTGNFETQYF.

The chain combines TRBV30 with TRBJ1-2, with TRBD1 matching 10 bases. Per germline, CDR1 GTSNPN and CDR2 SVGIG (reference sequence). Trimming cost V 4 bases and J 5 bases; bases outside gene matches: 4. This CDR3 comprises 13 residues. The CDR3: CAWKDRGNYGYTF. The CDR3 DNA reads TGTGCCTGGAAGGACAGGGGGAATTATGGCTACACCTTC. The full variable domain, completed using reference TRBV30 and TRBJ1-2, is SQTIHQWPATLVQPVGSPLSLECTVEGTSNPNLYWYRQAAGRGLQLLFYSVGIGQISSEVPQNLSASRPQDRQFILSSKKLLLSDSGFYLCAWKDRGNYGYTFGSGTRLTVV.

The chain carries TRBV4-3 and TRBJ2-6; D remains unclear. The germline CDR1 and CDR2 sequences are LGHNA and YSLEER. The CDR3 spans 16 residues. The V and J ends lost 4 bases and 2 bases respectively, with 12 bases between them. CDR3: CASSPRSTAGANVLTF. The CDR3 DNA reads TGCGCCAGCAGCCCAAGATCCACAGCTGGGGCCAACGTCCTGACTTTC.

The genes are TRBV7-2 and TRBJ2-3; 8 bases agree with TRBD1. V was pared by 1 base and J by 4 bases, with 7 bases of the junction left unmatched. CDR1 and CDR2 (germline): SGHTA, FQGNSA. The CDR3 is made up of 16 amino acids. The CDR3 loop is CASSLGPRDRPDTQYF. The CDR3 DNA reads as TGTGCCAGCAGCTTAGGTCCCCGGGACAGGCCAGATACGCAGTATTTT.

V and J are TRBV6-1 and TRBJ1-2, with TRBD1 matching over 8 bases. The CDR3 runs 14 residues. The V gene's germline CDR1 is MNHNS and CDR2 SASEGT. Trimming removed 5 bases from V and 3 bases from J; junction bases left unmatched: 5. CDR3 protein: CASSSTTGDYGYTF. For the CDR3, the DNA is TGTGCCAGCAGTTCTACGACAGGGGACTATGGCTACACCTTC.

This CDR3 is CASSIGGDSPLHF. As DNA, the CDR3 is TGTGCCAGCAGTATCGGAGGGGATTCACCCCTCCACTTT. The rearrangement links TRBV6-5 to TRBJ1-6; the D gene is possibly TRBD1 (5 bases). This CDR3 contains 13 residues. V was trimmed by 5 bases and J by 8 bases, leaving 10 bases between them. CDR1 and CDR2 (germline): MNHEY, SVGAGI.

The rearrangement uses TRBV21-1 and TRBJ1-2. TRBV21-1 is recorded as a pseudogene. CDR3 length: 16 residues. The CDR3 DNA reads TGTGCCAGCAGCAAAGTTATCTTGAGGCCTCGGTATGGCTACACCTTC. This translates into CASSKVILRPRYGYTF.

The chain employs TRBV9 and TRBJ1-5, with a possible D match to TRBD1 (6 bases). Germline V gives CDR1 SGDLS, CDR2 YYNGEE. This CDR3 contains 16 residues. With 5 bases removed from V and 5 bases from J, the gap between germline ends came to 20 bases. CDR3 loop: CASRYREAGSYQPQHF. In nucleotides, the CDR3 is TGTGCCAGCAGATACAGGGAAGCAGGTAGTTATCAGCCCCAGCATTTT.

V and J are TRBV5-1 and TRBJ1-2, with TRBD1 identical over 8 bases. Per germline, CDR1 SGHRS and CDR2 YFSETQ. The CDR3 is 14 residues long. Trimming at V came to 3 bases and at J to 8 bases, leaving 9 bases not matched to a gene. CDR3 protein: CASSSMDRAGGYTF. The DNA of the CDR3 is TGCGCCAGCAGCTCTATGGACAGGGCGGGGGGCTACACCTTC.